Below are 24 T cell receptor beta chains sequenced from a single sample in a study of shared clonotypes between healthy human individuals. Only CD45RO-negative cells positively selected for CCR7 counted as naive CD8 cells, so terminally differentiated effector memory CD45RA+ cells were excluded. Libraries were prepared by immunoSEQ multiplex PCR; TCRdb keeps only in-frame clonotypes and omits some of them. This sample carries around 1,900,000 clones, 80% to 95% of them seen once, and the ten largest clones take about 1.7%. The source material was naive CD8+ T cells from PBMCs. The receptor set was obtained from a man younger than 35 in good health. Some clones in this sample may be carry-over from other donors' samples.

This clone was picked up one time. The V gene is TRBV27, the J gene TRBJ2-3; D call uncertain. The CDR3 sequence is 16 residues long. Germline-derived CDR1 and CDR2 are MNHEY and SMNVEV (reference sequence). Trimming left V 5 bases short and J 1 base short, with 16 bases between. The CDR3 region is CASSLLTTTGTDTQYF. For the CDR3, the DNA is TGTGCCAGCAGTCTACTTACCACCACGGGCACAGATACGCAGTATTTT.

This rearrangement joins TRBV7-9 to TRBJ2-3; TRBD2 aligns across 8 bases. This CDR3 contains 16 residues. Per germline, CDR1 SEHNR and CDR2 FQNEAQ (reference sequence). J lost 3 bases, V lost 4 bases, and 9 bases had no gene match. The CDR3: CASSSLSAGVTDTQYF. CDR3 DNA: TGTGCCAGCAGCTCTCTCTCAGCGGGAGTAACAGATACGCAGTATTTT.

This sequence joins TRBV6-1 and TRBJ2-1, with D possibly matching TRBD2 (5 bases). There are 10 residues in the CDR3. Trimming took off 3 bases at V and 12 bases at J, with 6 bases between the two ends. The germline CDR1 and CDR2 sequences are MNHNS and SASEGT. CDR3 protein: CASSDGLQFF. CDR3 nucleotide sequence: TGTGCCAGCAGTGACGGACTGCAGTTCTTC.

In its sample, this clone was seen once. CDR3 loop: CASSGGGRYNEQFF. The CDR3 coding sequence is TGTGCCAGCAGCGGGGGCGGGAGGTACAATGAGCAGTTCTTC. The chain carries TRBV7-9 and TRBJ2-1, with 8 bases lining up with TRBD2. Looked up from germline, CDR1 is SEHNR and CDR2 is FQNEAQ (reference sequence). This CDR3 contains 14 residues. With V trimmed by 5 bases and J by 4 bases, 4 bases remained unmatched.

This rearrangement joins TRBV4-3 to TRBJ2-7; D is undetermined. Germline V gene data show CDR1 as LGHNA and CDR2 as YSLEER. V dropped 4 bases and J dropped 2 bases, with 15 bases sitting between them. The CDR3 is 15 amino acids. CDR3 amino acids: CASSPHGPRTYEQYF. The CDR3 DNA sequence: TGCGCCAGCAGCCCCCATGGACCCCGAACCTACGAGCAGTACTTC.

The chain uses TRBV30 and TRBJ2-7; a possible D gene is TRBD2 (5 bases). The CDR3 has 15 amino acids. Trimming stripped 1 base from V and 8 bases from J, with 21 bases between. CDR1 is GTSNPN and CDR2 is SVGIG in the germline V gene (reference sequence). CDR3 region: CAWSGGRVPKRQQYF. CDR3 in DNA: TGTGCCTGGAGTGGTGGGCGGGTCCCGAAACGTCAGCAGTACTTC. The variable domain in full, completed from reference TRBV30 and TRBJ2-7, reads SQTIHQWPATLVQPVGSPLSLECTVEGTSNPNLYWYRQAAGRGLQLLFYSVGIGQISSEVPQNLSASRPQDRQFILSSKKLLLSDSGFYLCAWSGGRVPKRQQYFGPGTRLTVT.

The rearrangement joins TRBV28 to TRBJ2-5; D gene uncertain. Germline-derived CDR1 and CDR2 are MDHEN and SYDVKM. The CDR3 runs to 14 residues. Trimming removed 1 base from V and 5 bases from J, with 11 bases in between. This CDR3 reads CASSLFSQFETQYF. CDR3 DNA sequence: TGTGCCAGCAGTTTATTTTCACAGTTCGAGACCCAGTACTTC.

This clone has a handful of counts. V is TRBV28 and J is TRBJ1-2; D unclear. Deletions cut 6 bases from V and 8 bases from J, with 13 bases between. Germline V gene lookup returns CDR1 MDHEN and CDR2 SYDVKM. The CDR3 covers 12 residues. The CDR3 DNA reads as TGTGCCAGCAGCTCCCGACGAGGAGGCTACACCTTC. Its translation is CASSSRRGGYTF.

This clone has only one observation. V is TRBV28 and J is TRBJ1-1; 7 nucleotides match TRBD1. Germline CDR1 and CDR2: MDHEN and SYDVKM. The CDR3 totals 14 residues. With V trimmed by 6 bases and J by 0 bases, 4 bases remained unmatched. Here the CDR3 reads CASRMTGLNTEAFF. The CDR3 region has the DNA TGTGCCAGCAGGATGACAGGGTTGAACACTGAAGCTTTCTTT.

V and J are TRBV5-4 and TRBJ1-1; 7 positions agree with TRBD1. J lost 7 bases, V lost 0 bases, and 9 bases had no gene match. Germline V lookup: CDR1 SGHNT, CDR2 YYREEE (reference sequence). The CDR3 extends over 15 amino acids. Here the CDR3 reads CASSLVEGARDEAFF. The CDR3 DNA follows: TGTGCCAGCAGCTTGGTTGAGGGGGCGAGGGATGAAGCTTTCTTT.

The chain is built from TRBV30 and TRBJ2-7, with unresolved D. Per germline, CDR1 GTSNPN and CDR2 SVGIG (reference sequence). This CDR3 region has 13 residues. V dropped 5 bases and J dropped 5 bases, with 16 bases sitting between them. The DNA for the CDR3 is TGTGCCTGGGGTACCTCAGTTGCCCACGAGCAGTACTTC. Amino acids: CAWGTSVAHEQYF.

The rearrangement links TRBV6-5 to TRBJ1-2; D may be TRBD1 (5 bases). V dropped 8 bases and J dropped 4 bases, with 14 bases sitting between them. This CDR3 is 13 amino acids long. Per germline, CDR1 MNHEY and CDR2 SVGAGI. CDR3 in DNA: TGTGCCAGCGGAGACAGCTTTTTCTATGGCTACACCTTC. Protein: CASGDSFFYGYTF.

V gene TRBV28 combines with J gene TRBJ1-1; TRBD1 might be the D (5 bases). The CDR3 totals 13 residues. Germline CDR1 and CDR2: MDHEN and SYDVKM. The V gene lost 7 bases and the J gene lost 6 bases, with 15 bases spanning the gap. As DNA, the CDR3 is TGTGCCAGCACCCCCTGGGGCAGGGCTGAAGCTTTCTTT. It yields the protein CASTPWGRAEAFF.

The V gene is TRBV28, the J gene TRBJ2-2, with D perhaps matching TRBD1 or TRBD2 (5 bases each). There are 14 residues in the CDR3. Trimming shortened V by 6 bases and J by 6 bases, and 14 bases separated the two germline ends. Germline CDR1 reads MDHEN; CDR2 reads SYDVKM. The CDR3 sequence is CASSVRVGAGELFF. The DNA of the CDR3 is TGTGCCAGCAGCGTTCGTGTGGGGGCCGGGGAGCTGTTTTTT.

The genes are TRBV6-5 and TRBJ2-2; perhaps TRBD2 as D (6 bases). Trimming removed 2 bases at V and 3 bases at J, with 7 bases between. Germline V gene data show CDR1 as MNHEY and CDR2 as SVGAGI. CDR3 length equals 14 residues. The CDR3, as DNA: TGTGCCAGCAGTTACGGGGACTACACCGGGGAGCTGTTTTTT. It is translated as CASSYGDYTGELFF.

This sequence joins TRBV4-1 and TRBJ2-7; tentatively, D is TRBD1 or TRBD2 (5 bases each). The germline gives CDR1 MGHRA, CDR2 YSYEKL. The V and J ends lost 4 bases and 2 bases respectively, with 21 bases between them. The CDR3 length is 17 residues. The CDR3 bases are TGCGCCAGCAGCCTGAATCCGGGGCCAAGGGCGCCCTACGAGCAGTACTTC. Translated, it gives CASSLNPGPRAPYEQYF.

This clone came up once. The genes are TRBV7-2 and TRBJ2-3, with unresolved D. V was clipped by 4 bases and J by 6 bases, with 8 bases between them. The CDR3 covers 12 residues. The V gene's germline CDR1 is SGHTA and CDR2 FQGNSA. The CDR3 DNA reads TGTGCCAGCAGCTCACCGTGGGATACGCAGTATTTT. Amino acid sequence: CASSSPWDTQYF.

This clone was seen once. The chain couples TRBV4-2 to TRBJ2-7; no definite D call. Germline assignment: CDR1 LGHNA and CDR2 YNFKEQ. V was clipped by 0 bases and J by 3 bases, with 18 bases between them. The CDR3 spans 17 residues. The CDR3 bases are TGTGCCAGCAGCCAAGAGGGTCCCCATTCGGGCGACTACGAGCAGTACTTC. It yields the protein CASSQEGPHSGDYEQYF.

This clone was seen a single time. Different DNA sequences within this sample yield the same CDR3. The rearrangement uses TRBV2 and TRBJ2-5; D is undetermined. The V end lost 1 base, the J end lost 0 bases, and 9 bases lay between the germline ends. The CDR3 spans 15 residues. Germline CDR1 and CDR2: SNHLY and FYNNEI. The CDR3 DNA follows: TGTGCCAGCAGTGAAGTCCCCGGTTACCAAGAGACCCAGTACTTC. As protein: CASSEVPGYQETQYF.

The rearrangement links TRBV4-3 to TRBJ1-4, with D hard to call. The V and J ends lost 3 bases and 8 bases respectively, with 16 bases between them. The CDR3 is made up of 15 amino acids. Germline V gene data show CDR1 as LGHNA and CDR2 as YSLEER. The CDR3 protein is CASSQGSRSGEKLFF. CDR3 DNA sequence: TGCGCCAGCAGCCAGGGGTCGCGGAGCGGGGAAAAACTGTTTTTT.

This clone occurred a few times. V gene TRBV15 combines with J gene TRBJ1-1, with D tentatively TRBD1 (5 bases). The CDR3 length is 14 residues. Germline V gives CDR1 LNHNV, CDR2 YYDKDF (reference sequence). V lost 0 bases and J lost 3, with 8 bases in between. This chain's CDR3 is CATSRDWGDTEAFF. The CDR3 region has the DNA TGTGCCACCAGCAGAGATTGGGGGGACACTGAAGCTTTCTTT.

V gene TRBV27 combines with J gene TRBJ2-7, with TRBD2 matching 7 bases. Germline V gene lookup returns CDR1 MNHEY and CDR2 SMNVEV (reference sequence). V dropped 4 bases and J dropped 0; count of bases not matched to a gene: 9. The CDR3 covers 16 residues. The CDR3 nucleotides are TGTGCCAGCAGTTACCAACCTAGCGGTCTCTCCTACGAGCAGTACTTC. Translated: CASSYQPSGLSYEQYF.

CDR3 DNA sequence: TGTGCCAGCAGTTTATTTGCCAGGAACCAAGAGACCCAGTACTTC. Translation gives CASSLFARNQETQYF. The chain combines TRBV28 with TRBJ2-5; D ambiguous. CDR3 size: 15 residues. Germline V CDR1 and CDR2: MDHEN, SYDVKM. The V gene lost 1 base and the J gene lost 0 bases, with 9 bases spanning the gap.

The chain joins TRBV10-1 to TRBJ2-2; D possibly corresponds to TRBD2 (5 bases). Trimming left V 4 bases short and J 7 bases short, with 13 bases between. The CDR3 contains 14 residues. Germline-derived CDR1 and CDR2 are WNHNN and SYGVQD (reference sequence). CDR3 sequence: CASSARTLNGELFF. CDR3 nucleotide sequence: TGCGCCAGCAGTGCCCGGACTCTAAACGGGGAGCTGTTTTTT.